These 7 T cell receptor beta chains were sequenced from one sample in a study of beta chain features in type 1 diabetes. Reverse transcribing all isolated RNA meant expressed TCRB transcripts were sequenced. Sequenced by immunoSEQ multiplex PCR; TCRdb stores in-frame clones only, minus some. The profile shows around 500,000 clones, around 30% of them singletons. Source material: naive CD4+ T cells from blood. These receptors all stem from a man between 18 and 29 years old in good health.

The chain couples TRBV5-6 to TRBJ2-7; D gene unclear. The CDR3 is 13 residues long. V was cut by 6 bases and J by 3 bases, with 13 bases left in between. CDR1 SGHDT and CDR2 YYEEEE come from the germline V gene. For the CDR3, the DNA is TGTGCCAGCACTAGAGGTTATTACTACGAGCAGTACTTC. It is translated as CASTRGYYYEQYF.

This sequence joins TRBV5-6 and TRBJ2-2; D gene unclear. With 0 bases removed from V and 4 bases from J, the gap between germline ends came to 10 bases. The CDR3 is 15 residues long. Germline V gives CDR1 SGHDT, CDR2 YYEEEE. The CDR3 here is CASSLDRRGTGELFF. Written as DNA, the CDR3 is TGTGCCAGCAGCTTGGACAGACGTGGCACCGGGGAGCTGTTTTTT.

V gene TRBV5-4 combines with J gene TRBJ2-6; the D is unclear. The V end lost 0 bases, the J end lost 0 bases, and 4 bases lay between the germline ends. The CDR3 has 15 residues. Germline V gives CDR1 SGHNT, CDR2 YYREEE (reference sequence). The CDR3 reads CASSLDISGANVLTF. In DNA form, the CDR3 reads TGTGCCAGCAGCTTGGACATCTCTGGGGCCAACGTCCTGACTTTC.

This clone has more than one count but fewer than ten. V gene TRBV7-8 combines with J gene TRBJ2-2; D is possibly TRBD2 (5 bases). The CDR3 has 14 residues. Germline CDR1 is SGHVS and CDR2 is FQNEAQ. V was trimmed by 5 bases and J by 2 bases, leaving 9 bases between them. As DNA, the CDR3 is TGTGCCAGCAGCCTCTGGACTAACACCGGGGAGCTGTTTTTT. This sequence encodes CASSLWTNTGELFF.

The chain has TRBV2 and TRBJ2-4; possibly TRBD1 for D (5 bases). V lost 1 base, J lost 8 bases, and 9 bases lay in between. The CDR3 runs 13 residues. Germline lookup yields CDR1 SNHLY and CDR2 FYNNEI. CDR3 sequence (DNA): TGTGCCAGCAGTGAAGGGGGCGAGGACATTCAGTACTTC. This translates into CASSEGGEDIQYF. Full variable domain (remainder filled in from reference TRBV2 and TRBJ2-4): EPEVTQTPSHQVTQMGQEVILRCVPISNHLYFYWYRQILGQKVEFLVSFYNNEISEKSEIFDDQFSVERPDGSNFTLKIRSTKLEDSAMYFCASSEGGEDIQYFGAGTRLSVL.

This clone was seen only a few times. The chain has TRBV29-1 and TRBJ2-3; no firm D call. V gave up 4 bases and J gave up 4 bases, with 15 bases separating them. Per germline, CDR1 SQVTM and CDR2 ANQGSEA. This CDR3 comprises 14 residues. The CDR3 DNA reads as TGCAGCGTTGTAGACCCCCTTATGGCAGATACGCAGTATTTT. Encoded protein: CSVVDPLMADTQYF.

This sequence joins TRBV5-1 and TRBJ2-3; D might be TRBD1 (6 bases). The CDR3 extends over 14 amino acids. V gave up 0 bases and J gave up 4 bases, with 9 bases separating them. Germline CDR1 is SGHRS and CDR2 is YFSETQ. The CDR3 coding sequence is TGCGCCAGCAGCTTGGACAGGGTCCCAGATACGCAGTATTTT. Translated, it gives CASSLDRVPDTQYF.